The 4 T cell receptor beta chains reported below all come from one sample, sequenced in a study of blood T cell repertoires in COVID-19. Libraries were prepared by immunoSEQ multiplex PCR; TCRdb keeps only in-frame clonotypes and omits some of them. This sample has around 98,000 clones; 70% to 85% occur once, and the top ten carry 11%. The sequenced material came from peripheral blood. The receptors come from a man between 65 and 85 years old with active or convalescent COVID-19.

The chain joins TRBV18 to TRBJ2-4, with 11 bases that match TRBD2. CDR1 is KGHSH, CDR2 LQKENI, per germline. The CDR3 length is 18 residues. J was trimmed by 0 bases and V by 3 bases; bases with no gene match: 7. Here the CDR3 DNA reads TGTGCCAGCTCACCCACTAGCGGGGGACCCCTAGCCAAAAACATTCAGTACTTC. Its translation: CASSPTSGGPLAKNIQYF.

The V call is TRBV27, the J call TRBJ2-5; 10 bases map to TRBD2. Germline lookup yields CDR1 MNHEY and CDR2 SMNVEV (reference sequence). The CDR3 totals 15 residues. J was trimmed by 4 bases and V by 0 bases; bases with no gene match: 2. The CDR3 DNA reads as TGTGCCAGCAGTTTATCGAGGACTAGCGGAGAGACCCAGTACTTC. The encoded protein is CASSLSRTSGETQYF.

This clone was observed a single time. J is TRBJ1-2 and V is TRBV18; 11 bases are shared with TRBD1. CDR1 is KGHSH, CDR2 LQKENI, per germline. The CDR3 runs to 14 residues. V shed 4 bases and J 4 bases; nucleotides not matched to a gene: 2. The CDR3 here is CASSQDRGPYGYTF. The CDR3 DNA reads as TGTGCCAGCTCACAGGACAGGGGGCCCTATGGCTACACCTTC.

The V and J genes are TRBV27 and TRBJ1-2; 8 positions agree with TRBD1. Germline loops: CDR1 MNHEY, CDR2 SMNVEV (reference sequence). This CDR3 is 13 amino acids long. Trimming took 2 bases from V and 8 from J; bases not matched to a gene: 4. CDR3 sequence reads: CASSLRQGFGYTF. The CDR3 DNA reads TGTGCCAGCAGTTTAAGACAGGGGTTCGGCTACACCTTC.